This T cell receptor beta chain was retrieved from a study of shared clonotypes between healthy human individuals (dated by TCRdb to the early 2020s). For context, the study as a whole: Three men and a couple of women, aged 18 to 49 years, made up the cohort. For each donor, three plates each were used for CD4 naive and CD4 memory, two plates were used for CD8 naive, and one plate was used for CD8 memory. To estimate repertoire size and how much clonotypes are shared between individuals, the study performed deep sequencing of blood TCR repertoires from a few healthy adults. Libraries were prepared and TCR repertoires were sequenced by different laboratories using diverse techniques, in order to increase sequencing depth and limit assay-specific biases. Each donor's leukapheresis produced roughly between about 0.8 and 8.9 billion PBMCs.

Sequences LNHDA (CDR1) and SQIVND (CDR2) are obtained from the germline V gene (reference sequence). Ends trimmed: V by 5 bases, J by 7 bases; bases unmatched to a gene: 7. The CDR3, cysteine through phenylalanine, is 15 amino acids long. Only CDR3 DNA is held: 45 bases, read in frame from base 1. About this clone itself: No antigen is known for it. Per-base qualities were not stored, and no clone one base away is much larger.

The donors were healthy, HIV-negative adults who had no recently reported acute infections or vaccinations. Only Caucasian adults living in Nashville, Tennessee, USA were represented among the donors. CD4+ T cells were enriched by magnetic negative selection; naive cells were then positively selected on CD45RA, and the negative fraction formed the memory subset. After blood collection by leukapheresis, PBMCs were isolated using Ficoll-Histopaque density gradient centrifugation and then cryopreserved in the vapor phase of liquid nitrogen. Purity and quantity of every magnetically sorted T cell population were checked by analytical flow cytometry. From each sorted fraction, genomic DNA was isolated and quantified by UV absorbance on a Nanodrop 2000c. TCR CDR3 regions were amplified from genomic DNA by multiplex PCR using the deep immunoSEQ assay. Extracted genomic DNA from each cell subset was spread evenly across all wells of several immunoSEQ 96-well plates, with each plate serving as a replicate. Each replicate PCR for sorted subsets received approximately 200 ng genomic DNA, equal to roughly 29,000 T cell genomes. The purified libraries were quantified using a Qubit 3.0 fluorometer, sized with a Bioanalyzer 2100, and then quantified again using the KAPA Library Quantification kit. Every immunoSEQ 96-well plate was sequenced on a dedicated single-read 150-cycle Illumina NextSeq 550 flow cell. Concerning the study's data processing: The immunoSEQ output contained only junctional sequences without quality scores, so filtering could not match that applied to full-length reads. Sequences were annotated with PyIR, a Python wrapper for IgBLAST v1.9, using IMGT germline references to assign V/J genes and CDR3. Reads were removed for weak V/J assignments (E-value above 1e-6), missing CDR3, stop codons, out-of-frame junctions, or ambiguous translated residues. V3J clonotypes were defined by identical inferred V gene, J gene, and CDR3 amino acid sequence. Percentage overlap between repertoires was computed as shared unique clonotypes divided by the size of the smaller repertoire. Three approaches were used to assess repertoire richness: RTK rarefaction, the Chao1 estimator, and Recon v2.1 estimates of unobserved clonotypes. OLGA was used to compute generation probabilities for all TCRbeta clonotypes that the gDNA method yielded from four donors. Entries here come from immuneACCESS through TCRdb and include only in-frame sequences with V and J called. Some clones fail to appear in such tables; in the studies checked, an unresolved V gene covers under half of the shortfall, and the cause of the remainder is unknown. That table gives V, J and clone size, and the DNA gave D and trimming. Within this sample are around 720,000 clones, with 73% of them counted one time only. The top ten hold 1.5% to 2% of the sample.

Broader findings and caveats from the paper: Pairwise subsampling indicated that sequencing depth was expected to affect the degree of clonotype sharing among donors. Sampling was limited to blood, and TCR repertoires in tissue likely differ from TCR repertoires in blood. Estimated clonotype richness was generally larger for naive than for memory subsets. Higher generation probabilities were observed for clonotypes shared by all four sorted-subset donors than for non-shared clonotypes. The small number of donors limited the genetic and exposure-history diversity represented. Across a handful of donors, approximately 5% of naive CD4, around 3.5% of naive CD8, under 2.5% of memory CD4, and approximately 0.4% of memory CD8 clonotypes were shared. Rarefaction of sorted-subset datasets indicated incomplete sequencing despite the large sequencing depth.

The TCR sequence derives from a woman aged 25 to 39 in good health. Input material: memory CD4+ T cells sorted from blood. The cell subset or site label for this specimen denotes: CD45RA-negative fraction. Rearrangement joined TRBV19 to TRBJ2-1, and TRBD2 aligns with 11 junction nucleotides. The nucleotides read TGTGCCAGTAGTTTGACTAGCGGGAAGCTGAATGAGCAGTTCTTC. The resulting protein is CASSLTSGKLNEQFF.